This entry features one T cell receptor beta chain sequence. Its antigen is undetermined. Trimming removed 3 bases from V and 5 bases from J, with 16 bases in between. The CDR3 length is 16 residues. Germline V gene lookup returns CDR1 SEHNR and CDR2 FQNEAQ (reference sequence). A second PCR of about 6 to 11 cycles used a sample-barcoded 5' primer and a J-beta primer mix. One entry per CDR3 protein results from TCRdb running MiXCR on the 5' RACE reads. The sample contains some 690,000 distinct CDR3 sequences, 20% to 25% of which appear only once. This sample is part of a study of blood T cells in healthy people across ages. Study details: Every two T cells gave about one barcoded beta molecule via template switching.

Study outcomes and limitations: In these data, TCR beta diversity tracked strongly with naive T cell percentage. Diversity was estimated from one million T cells, and these estimates were considered underestimates. There was no known CMV status for donors, so expanded clonotype changes were possibly confounded.

The sequence was collected from an older man in good health. V and J are TRBV7-9 and TRBJ1-4, with D perhaps TRBD1 (6 bases). The sequencing input was blood. CDR3 sequence (DNA): TGTGCCAGCAGCTTCATTGAACAGGGATTCAATGAAAAACTGTTTTTT. It yields the protein CASSFIEQGFNEKLFF.